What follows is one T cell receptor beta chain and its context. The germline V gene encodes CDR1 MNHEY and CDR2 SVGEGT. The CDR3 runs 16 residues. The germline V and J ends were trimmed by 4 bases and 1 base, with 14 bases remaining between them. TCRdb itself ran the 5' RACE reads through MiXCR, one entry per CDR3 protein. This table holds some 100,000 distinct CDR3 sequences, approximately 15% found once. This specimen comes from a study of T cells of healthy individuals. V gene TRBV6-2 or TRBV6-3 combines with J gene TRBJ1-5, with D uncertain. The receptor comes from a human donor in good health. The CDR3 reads CASSLRSPGSNQPQHF. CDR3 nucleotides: TGTGCCAGCAGTTTGAGGTCCCCCGGGAGCAATCAGCCCCAGCATTTT.